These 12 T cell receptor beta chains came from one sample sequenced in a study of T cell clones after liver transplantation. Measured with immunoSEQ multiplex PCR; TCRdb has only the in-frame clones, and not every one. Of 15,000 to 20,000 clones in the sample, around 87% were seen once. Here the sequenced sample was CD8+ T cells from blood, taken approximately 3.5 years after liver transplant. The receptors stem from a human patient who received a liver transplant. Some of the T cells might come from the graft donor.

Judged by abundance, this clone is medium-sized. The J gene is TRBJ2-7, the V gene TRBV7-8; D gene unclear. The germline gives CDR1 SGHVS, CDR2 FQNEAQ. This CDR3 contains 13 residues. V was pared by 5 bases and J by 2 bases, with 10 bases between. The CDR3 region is CASSPELAYEQYF. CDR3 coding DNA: TGTGCCAGCAGCCCGGAGCTTGCCTACGAGCAGTACTTC.

The CDR3 DNA follows: TGTGCCAGCAGCTTCGTGGGGGAGACCCAGTACTTC. It yields the protein CASSFVGETQYF. The V gene is TRBV11-2, the J gene TRBJ2-5, with D uncertain. Looked up from germline, CDR1 is SGHAT and CDR2 is FQNNGV. This CDR3 has 12 amino acids. Trimming took 3 bases from V and 5 from J, leaving 7 bases between them.

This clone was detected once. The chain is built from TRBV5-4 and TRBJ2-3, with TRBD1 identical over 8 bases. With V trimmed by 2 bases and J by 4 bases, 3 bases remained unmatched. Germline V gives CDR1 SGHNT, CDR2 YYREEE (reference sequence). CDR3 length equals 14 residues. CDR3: CASSFTGGADTQYF. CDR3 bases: TGTGCCAGCAGCTTTACAGGGGGAGCAGATACGCAGTATTTT.

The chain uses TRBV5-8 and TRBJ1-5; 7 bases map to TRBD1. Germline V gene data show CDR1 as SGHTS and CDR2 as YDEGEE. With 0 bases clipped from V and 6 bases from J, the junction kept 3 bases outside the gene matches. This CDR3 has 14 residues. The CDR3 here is CASSLEGAFQPQHF. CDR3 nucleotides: TGTGCCAGCAGCTTGGAGGGGGCGTTTCAGCCCCAGCATTTT.

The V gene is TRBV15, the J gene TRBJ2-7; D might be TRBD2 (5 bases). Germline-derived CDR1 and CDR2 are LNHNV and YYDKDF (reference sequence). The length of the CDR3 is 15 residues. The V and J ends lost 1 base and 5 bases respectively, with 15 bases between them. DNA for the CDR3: TGTGCCACCAGCAGAGGTGACTACCCGCGAGACGAGCAGTACTTC. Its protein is CATSRGDYPRDEQYF.

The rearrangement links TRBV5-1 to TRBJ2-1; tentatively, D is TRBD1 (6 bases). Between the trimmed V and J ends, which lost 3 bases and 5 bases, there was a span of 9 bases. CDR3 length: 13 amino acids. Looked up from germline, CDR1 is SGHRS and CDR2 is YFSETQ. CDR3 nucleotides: TGCGCCAGCAGCTCGGACAGCCACAATGAGCAGTTCTTC. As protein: CASSSDSHNEQFF.

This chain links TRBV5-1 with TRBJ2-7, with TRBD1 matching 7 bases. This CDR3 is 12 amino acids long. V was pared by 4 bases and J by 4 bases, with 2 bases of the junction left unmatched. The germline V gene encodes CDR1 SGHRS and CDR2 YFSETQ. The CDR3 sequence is CASSVQGYEQYF. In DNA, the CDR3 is TGCGCCAGCAGCGTACAGGGGTACGAGCAGTACTTC.

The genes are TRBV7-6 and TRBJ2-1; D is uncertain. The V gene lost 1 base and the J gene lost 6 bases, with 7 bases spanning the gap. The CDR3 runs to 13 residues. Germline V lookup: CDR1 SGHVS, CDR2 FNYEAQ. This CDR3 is CASSLVSVNEQFF. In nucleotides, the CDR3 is TGTGCCAGCAGCTTAGTTTCGGTCAATGAGCAGTTCTTC.

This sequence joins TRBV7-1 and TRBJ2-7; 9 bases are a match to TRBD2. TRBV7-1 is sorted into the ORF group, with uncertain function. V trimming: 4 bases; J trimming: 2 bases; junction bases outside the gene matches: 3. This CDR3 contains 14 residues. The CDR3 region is CASSLAGVAYEQYF. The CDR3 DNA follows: TGTGCCAGCAGCTTAGCGGGAGTCGCCTACGAGCAGTACTTC.

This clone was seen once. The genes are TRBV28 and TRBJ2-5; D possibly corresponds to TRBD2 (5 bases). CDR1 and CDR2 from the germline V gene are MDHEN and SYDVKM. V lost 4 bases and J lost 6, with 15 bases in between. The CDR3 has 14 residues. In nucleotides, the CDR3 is TGTGCCAGCAGTTACCCGGACTCGTACCAGACCCAGTACTTC. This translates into CASSYPDSYQTQYF.

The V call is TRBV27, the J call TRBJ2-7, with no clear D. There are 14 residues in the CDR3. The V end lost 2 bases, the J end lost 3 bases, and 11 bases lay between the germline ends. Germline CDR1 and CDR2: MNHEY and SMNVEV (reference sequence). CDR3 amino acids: CASSLERFGYEQYF. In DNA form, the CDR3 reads TGTGCCAGCAGTTTAGAACGGTTCGGCTACGAGCAGTACTTC.

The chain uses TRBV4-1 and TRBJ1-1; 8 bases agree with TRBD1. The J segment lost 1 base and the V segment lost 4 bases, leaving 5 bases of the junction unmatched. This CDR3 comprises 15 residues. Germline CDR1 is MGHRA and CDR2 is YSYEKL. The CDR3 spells CASSPTGTGNTEAFF. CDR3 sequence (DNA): TGCGCCAGCAGCCCCACAGGGACAGGGAACACTGAAGCTTTCTTT.